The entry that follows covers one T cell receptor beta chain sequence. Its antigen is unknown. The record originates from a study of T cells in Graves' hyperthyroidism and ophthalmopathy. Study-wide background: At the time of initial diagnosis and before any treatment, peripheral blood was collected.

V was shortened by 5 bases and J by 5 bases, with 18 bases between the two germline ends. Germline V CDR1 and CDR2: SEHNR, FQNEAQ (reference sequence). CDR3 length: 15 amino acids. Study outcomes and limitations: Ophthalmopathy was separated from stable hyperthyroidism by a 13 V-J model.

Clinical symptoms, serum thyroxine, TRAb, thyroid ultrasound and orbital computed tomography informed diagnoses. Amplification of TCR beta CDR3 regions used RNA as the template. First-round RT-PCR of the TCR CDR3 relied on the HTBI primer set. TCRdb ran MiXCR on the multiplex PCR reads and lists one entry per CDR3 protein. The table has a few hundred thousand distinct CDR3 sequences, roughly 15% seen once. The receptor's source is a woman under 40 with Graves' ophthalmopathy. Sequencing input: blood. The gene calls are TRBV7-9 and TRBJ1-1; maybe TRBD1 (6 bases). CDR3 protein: CASSLSGGPETEAFF. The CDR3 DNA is TGTGCCAGCAGCCTCTCCGGGGGCCCGGAAACTGAAGCTTTCTTT. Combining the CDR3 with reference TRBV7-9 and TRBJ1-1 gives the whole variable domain DTGVSQNPRHKITKRGQNVTFRCDPISEHNRLYWYRQTLGQGPEFLTYFQNEAQLEKSRLLSDRFSAERPKGSFSTLEIQRTEQGDSAMYLCASSLSGGPETEAFFGQGTRLTVV.